This is a list of T cell receptor beta chains from one sample in a study of CD8+CD57+ T cells in acquired aplastic anemia. TCRdb recomputed calls from the reads with MiXCR, one row per CDR3 protein. The sample holds some 180,000 distinct CDR3 sequences, roughly 60% seen once. The sequencing input was sorted CD4+, CD8+, or CD8+CD57+ T cells (not recorded which) from PBMCs. These receptors all come from a human donor with aplastic anemia. Each CDR3 is given without its conserved first and last residue. Part of the rows lack a size; the others show once, few, many or a class for expanded clones.

v_gene	abundance	j_gene	CDR3aa
TRBV6-6	.	TRBJ2-1	ASSHTGTQNNEQF
TRBV11-3	.	TRBJ2-3	ASSQDTDTQY
TRBV5-5	.	TRBJ2-1	SVILTSAGNEQF
TRBV5-6	many	TRBJ2-1	ASSSERTLYNEQF
TRBV2	few	TRBJ2-3	ASSVGQGTDTQY
TRBV10-3	.	TRBJ1-5	AISQGRRDQPQH
TRBV2	.	TRBJ2-5	ASSLERGTGETQY
TRBV10-3	.	TRBJ1-2	AITGRGYT
TRBV24-1	few	TRBJ2-3	ATSDAAGGHADTQY
TRBV10-1	.	TRBJ2-7	ASSRSSGPYEQY
TRBV11-3	.	TRBJ1-2	ASRPTENYGYT
TRBV2	once	TRBJ1-4	ASSAGTAEKLF
TRBV6-4	.	TRBJ2-7	ASRDRGIYEQY
TRBV10-3	.	TRBJ2-1	AISLGSSYNEQF
TRBV12-3/TRBV12-4	.	TRBJ2-1	ASSTDTQF
TRBV6-1	many	TRBJ1-2	ASSDDRDDYGYT
TRBV29-1	.	TRBJ2-5	SVDQGETQY
TRBV2	.	TRBJ2-4	ASSGQGAAY
TRBV7-9	many	TRBJ2-7	ASSPGIADYEQY
TRBV20-1	.	TRBJ2-7	SAGTSGAYEQY
TRBV10-3	.	TRBJ1-1	ATHNTRYTEAF
TRBV2	many	TRBJ1-2	ASSKGGGQGEYSHLYGYT
TRBV29-1	many	TRBJ2-7	SVERGTGSYEQY
TRBV29-1	.	TRBJ2-5	SASSGGETQY
TRBV4-1	.	TRBJ2-3	ASSYGTGFTDTQY
TRBV11-2	.	TRBJ2-5	ASSSLAGHQETQY
TRBV29-1	.	TRBJ1-5	SVVGSPYQPQH
TRBV24-1	.	TRBJ1-1	ATEPTGRNTEAF
TRBV19	.	TRBJ1-5	AGGIAGNQPQH
TRBV9	many	TRBJ2-1	ASSVAPSGGDEQF
TRBV5-6	.	TRBJ2-1	ASSFGTSGGPSYNEQF
TRBV2	once	TRBJ1-1	ASSSPTGTGSSNTEAF
TRBV7-9	.	TRBJ2-7	ASSFDRFSEQY
TRBV12-5	many	TRBJ2-7	ASGSKLTGSYEQY
TRBV12-3/TRBV12-4	.	TRBJ2-7	ASSNPGTGNR
TRBV25-1	many	TRBJ1-1	ASSAGGYGTEAF
TRBV15	few	TRBJ1-4	ATSVSGGKLF
TRBV24-1	few	TRBJ2-3	ATSGGNTDTQY
TRBV20-1	few	TRBJ1-5	SAGGGNQPQH
TRBV7-9	.	TRBJ2-7	ASSFGEGQLYEQY
TRBV2	many	TRBJ2-1	ASTRRGAPNEQF
TRBV19	.	TRBJ2-7	ASSISGVPYEQY
TRBV19	many	TRBJ2-5	ASSPSGDQETQY
TRBV10-3	many	TRBJ2-7	AISDPGTYEQY
TRBV10-3	.	TRBJ2-3	AISPGIGTDTQY
TRBV12-3/TRBV12-4	.	TRBJ2-3	ASSGGTALFVDTQY
TRBV5-1	few	TRBJ2-3	ASSLVGGLDTQY
TRBV12-3/TRBV12-4	few	TRBJ1-5	ASSLAEFYSNQPQH
TRBV19	many	TRBJ2-3	ASSPQLDTQY
TRBV2	.	TRBJ1-2	ASQGGQLYGYT
TRBV4-1	many	TRBJ1-1	ASSRREDTEAF
TRBV7-9	.	TRBJ1-5	ASSLGQVNQPQH